Listed below are T cell receptor beta chains from one sample, sequenced in a study of blood T cells in healthy people across ages. TCRdb used MiXCR to reprocess the 5' RACE reads, holding one entry per CDR3 protein. The data contain hundreds of thousands of distinct CDR3 sequences, around 38% of them singletons. Sequenced material: blood. Every receptor here comes from a man at least 80 years old in good health. Each CDR3 is given with its conserved first and last residue. The D gene is left open where the match is weak. Some rows mark clone size as missing; the rest say once, few, many or name a class of expanded clone.

v_call	j_call	d_call	clone_size	cdr3_aa	cdr3_nt
TRBV12-3/TRBV12-4	TRBJ2-1	TRBD1	once	CASSFGQGSSYEQFF	TGTGCCAGCAGTTTCGGACAGGGGAGTTCCTACGAGCAGTTCTTC
TRBV4-2	TRBJ2-3	TRBD2	.	CASSLPTREGLDTQYF	TGTGCCAGCAGCCTCCCGACTAGGGAGGGATTGGATACGCAGTACTTT
TRBV5-1	TRBJ2-7	.	.	CASSWSGLEQYF	TGCGCCAGCAGCTGGAGCGGTCTCGAGCAGTACTTC
TRBV20-1	TRBJ2-1	TRBD2	many	CSARTSGPYNEQFF	TGCAGTGCTAGGACTAGCGGCCCATACAATGAGCAGTTCTTC
TRBV21-1	TRBJ2-1	.	.	CASSKRHGPSSYNEQFF	TGTGCCAGCAGCAAAAGGCACGGACCAAGCTCCTACAATGAGCAGTTCTTC
TRBV7-7	TRBJ2-3	.	few	CASSYGAGDTQYF	TGTGCCAGCAGCTACGGGGCCGGGGATACGCAGTATTTT
TRBV9	TRBJ2-3	.	few	CASSVGFTSTDTQYF	TGTGCCAGCAGCGTAGGCTTCACCTCCACAGATACGCAGTATTTT
TRBV5-1	TRBJ2-3	.	.	CASSSVGGPLDTQYF	TGCGCCAGCAGCTCCGTGGGGGGCCCCTTAGATACGCAGTATTTT
TRBV4-3	TRBJ2-5	TRBD2	.	CASSQGEGRSQETQYF	TGCGCCAGCAGCCAAGGGGAGGGCAGATCACAAGAGACCCAGTACTTC
TRBV20-1	TRBJ2-1	.	few	CSARGGGVGINEQFF	TGCAGTGCTAGGGGTGGGGGCGTGGGAATCAATGAGCAGTTCTTC
TRBV7-9	TRBJ2-7	.	few	CASSFRGEQYF	TGTGCCAGCAGCTTCAGGGGCGAGCAGTACTTC
TRBV28	TRBJ2-5	.	.	CASSLPNSPHRETQYF	TGTGCCAGCAGTCTACCCAACAGTCCTCACCGGGAGACCCAGTACTTC
TRBV27	TRBJ1-6	TRBD1	.	CASSFMTGGRAGNSPLHF	TGTGCCAGCAGTTTCATGACAGGGGGAAGAGCGGGTAATTCACCCCTCCACTTT
TRBV7-7	TRBJ2-2	TRBD2	.	CASSLGTGSGKDNGELFF	TGTGCTAGCAGCTTAGGCACGGGTAGCGGGAAAGACAACGGGGAGCTGTTTTTT
TRBV3-1	TRBJ1-2	TRBD1	few	CASSQGQGAGGYTF	TGTGCCAGCAGCCAAGGACAGGGGGCGGGAGGCTACACCTTC
TRBV9	TRBJ2-2	.	few	CASSPVGGTTGELFF	TGTGCCAGCAGCCCCGTCGGCGGCACCACCGGGGAGCTGTTTTTT
TRBV7-2	TRBJ2-5	.	few	CASSRGDPGQETQYF	TGTGCCAGCAGCCGAGGCGACCCAGGGCAAGAGACCCAGTACTTC
TRBV20-1	TRBJ2-1	.	.	CSAVLPIRSYNEQFF	TGCAGTGCTGTACTTCCCATCCGGTCCTACAATGAGCAGTTCTTC
TRBV5-4	TRBJ1-6	.	few	CASSLGGDGSPLHF	TGTGCCAGCAGCTTAGGAGGGGATGGATCACCCCTCCACTTT
TRBV27	TRBJ2-1	.	few	CASSSVTQNEQFF	TGTGCCAGCAGTTCGGTAACTCAAAATGAGCAGTTCTTC
TRBV10-3	TRBJ2-3	TRBD1	.	CAISRGTGRDTQYF	TGTGCCATCAGTCGGGGGACAGGCAGGGATACGCAGTATTTT
TRBV11-3	TRBJ1-1	.	many	CASSLEGEAFF	TGTGCCAGCAGCTTAGAAGGGGAAGCTTTCTTT
TRBV3-1	TRBJ1-5	.	.	CASSQAGEQPQHF	TGTGCCAGCAGCCAAGCAGGGGAACAGCCCCAGCATTTT
TRBV4-3	TRBJ1-4	.	few	CASSQDRGDEKLFF	TGCGCCAGCAGCCAAGACCGAGGGGATGAAAAACTGTTTTTT
TRBV4-1	TRBJ1-4	.	few	CASSQETAEKLFF	TGCGCCAGCAGCCAAGAAACAGCTGAGAAACTGTTTTTT
TRBV7-9	TRBJ1-1	TRBD1	.	CASSRSGTGGTMNTEAFF	TGTGCCAGCAGCCGTTCCGGGACAGGGGGAACAATGAACACTGAAGCTTTCTTT
TRBV10-2	TRBJ2-1	TRBD2	few	CASKLAGGPNEQFF	TGCGCCAGCAAATTAGCGGGTGGTCCCAATGAGCAGTTCTTC
TRBV28	TRBJ2-5	TRBD2	.	CACSLAAGGQETQYF	TGTGCCTGCAGTTTGGCAGCGGGAGGGCAGGAGACCCAGTACTTC
TRBV20-1	TRBJ2-1	.	few	CSAFERTEQFF	TGCAGTGCTTTCGAACGGACAGAGCAGTTCTTC
TRBV6-6	TRBJ2-7	.	.	CASRPDGGKTYEQYF	TGTGCCAGCAGACCGGACGGGGGAAAGACCTACGAGCAGTACTTC
TRBV7-2	TRBJ2-5	.	.	CASSNRRTRQETQYF	TGTGCCAGCAGCAACCGCAGGACGAGGCAAGAGACCCAGTACTTC
TRBV12-3/TRBV12-4	TRBJ2-3	TRBD2	few	CASSHSGAGTDTQYF	TGTGCCAGCAGTCATAGCGGGGCCGGCACAGATACGCAGTATTTT
TRBV20-1	TRBJ2-7	TRBD2	.	CSARAHKPLAGGAYEQYF	TGCAGTGCTAGAGCCCATAAACCCTTAGCGGGAGGAGCCTACGAGCAGTACTTC
TRBV5-1	TRBJ2-1	TRBD2	.	CASSQRAGGAYNEQFF	TGCGCCAGCAGTCAGAGAGCGGGGGGCGCCTACAATGAGCAGTTCTTC
TRBV4-3	TRBJ2-1	.	.	CASSQEGRDGNEQFF	TGCGCCAGCAGCCAAGAGGGTCGGGACGGGAATGAGCAGTTCTTC
TRBV5-6	TRBJ2-7	.	.	CASSLPVQSDEQYF	TGTGCCAGCAGCTTGCCGGTACAGTCGGATGAGCAGTACTTC
TRBV6-1	TRBJ2-7	.	few	CASSENVRGSSYEQYF	TGTGCCAGCAGTGAAAATGTACGGGGAAGCTCCTACGAGCAGTACTTC
TRBV10-2	TRBJ2-1	.	.	CASSESVVQFF	TGCGCCAGCAGTGAGTCAGTCGTGCAGTTCTTC
TRBV7-9	TRBJ1-2	.	.	CASSSNRNLNYGYTF	TGTGCCAGCAGCTCAAACAGGAATCTTAACTATGGCTACACCTTC
TRBV20-1	TRBJ2-1	.	.	CSAPAGPASNEQFF	TGCAGTGCTCCTGCGGGACCAGCGAGTAATGAGCAGTTCTTC
TRBV30	TRBJ2-1	.	.	CAWSVQGVNEQFF	TGTGCCTGGAGTGTACAAGGGGTCAATGAGCAGTTCTTC
TRBV6-2/TRBV6-3	TRBJ1-5	TRBD1	.	CASRTGDDNQPQHF	TGTGCCAGCAGGACAGGGGATGACAATCAGCCCCAGCATTTT
TRBV20-1	TRBJ2-3	.	.	CSAHVGSGPDTQYF	TGCAGTGCGCACGTCGGGTCGGGGCCTGATACGCAGTATTTT
TRBV28	TRBJ1-1	.	few	CASSQAPLINTEAFF	TGTGCCAGCAGCCAAGCTCCCCTAATAAACACTGAAGCTTTCTTT
TRBV6-1	TRBJ2-4	TRBD1	.	CASSIGDRSYGIQYF	TGTGCCAGCAGTATTGGGGACAGGTCATACGGCATTCAGTACTTC